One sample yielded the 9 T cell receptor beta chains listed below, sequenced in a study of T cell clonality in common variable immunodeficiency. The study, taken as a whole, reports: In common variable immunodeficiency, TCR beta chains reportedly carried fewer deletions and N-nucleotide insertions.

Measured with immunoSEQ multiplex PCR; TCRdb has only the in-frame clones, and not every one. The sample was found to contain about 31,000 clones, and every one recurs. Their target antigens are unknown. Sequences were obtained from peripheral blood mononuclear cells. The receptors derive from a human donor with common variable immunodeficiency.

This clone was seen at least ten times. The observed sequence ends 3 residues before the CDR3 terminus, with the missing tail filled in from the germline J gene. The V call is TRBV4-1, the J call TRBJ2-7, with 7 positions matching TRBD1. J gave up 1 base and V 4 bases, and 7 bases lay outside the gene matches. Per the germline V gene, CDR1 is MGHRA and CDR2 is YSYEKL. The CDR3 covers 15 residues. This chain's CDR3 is CASSPLWGQSYEQYF. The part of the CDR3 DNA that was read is TGCGCCAGCAGCCCTCTGTGGGGACAGTCCTACGAG.

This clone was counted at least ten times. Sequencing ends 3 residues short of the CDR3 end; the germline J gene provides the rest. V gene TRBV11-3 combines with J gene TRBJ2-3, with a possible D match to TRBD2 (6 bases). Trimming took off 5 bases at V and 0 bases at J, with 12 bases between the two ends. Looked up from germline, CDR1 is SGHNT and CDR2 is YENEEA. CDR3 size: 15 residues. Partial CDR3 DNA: TGTGCCAGCAGCCCAGACGGGGGTAGCACAGATACG. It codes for CASSPDGGSTDT. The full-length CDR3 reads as CASSPDGGSTDTQYF.

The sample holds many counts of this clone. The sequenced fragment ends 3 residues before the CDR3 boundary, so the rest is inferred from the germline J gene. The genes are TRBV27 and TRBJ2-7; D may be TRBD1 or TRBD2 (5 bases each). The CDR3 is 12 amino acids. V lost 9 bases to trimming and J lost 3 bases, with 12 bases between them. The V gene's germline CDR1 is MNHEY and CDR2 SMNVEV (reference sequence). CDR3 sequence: CASEGFIYEQYF. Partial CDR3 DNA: TGTGCCAGTGAGGGGTTCATCTACGAG.

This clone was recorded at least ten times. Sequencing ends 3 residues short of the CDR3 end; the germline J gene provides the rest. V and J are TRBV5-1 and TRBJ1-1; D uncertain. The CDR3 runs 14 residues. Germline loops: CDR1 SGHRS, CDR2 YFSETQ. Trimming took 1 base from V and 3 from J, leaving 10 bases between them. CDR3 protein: CASSLLGADTEAFF. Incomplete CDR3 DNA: TGCGCCAGCAGCTTGTTGGGCGCAGACACTGAA.

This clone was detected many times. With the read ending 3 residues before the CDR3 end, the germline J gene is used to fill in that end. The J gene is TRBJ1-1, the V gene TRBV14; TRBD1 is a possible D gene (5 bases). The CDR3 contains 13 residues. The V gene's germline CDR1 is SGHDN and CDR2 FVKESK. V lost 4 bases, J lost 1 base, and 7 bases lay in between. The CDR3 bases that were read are TGTGCCAGCAGCCGGGACTGGAACACTGAA. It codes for CASSRDWNTE. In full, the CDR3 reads CASSRDWNTEAFF.

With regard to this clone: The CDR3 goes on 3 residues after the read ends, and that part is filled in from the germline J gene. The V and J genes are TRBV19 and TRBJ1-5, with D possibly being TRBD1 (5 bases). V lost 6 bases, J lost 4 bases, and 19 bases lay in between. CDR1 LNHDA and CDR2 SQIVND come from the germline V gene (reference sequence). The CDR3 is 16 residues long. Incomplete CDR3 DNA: TGTGCCAGTAGCCTCAATCGGGGGGGGATTAATCAGCCC. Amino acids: CASSLNRGGINQP. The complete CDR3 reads CASSLNRGGINQPQHF.

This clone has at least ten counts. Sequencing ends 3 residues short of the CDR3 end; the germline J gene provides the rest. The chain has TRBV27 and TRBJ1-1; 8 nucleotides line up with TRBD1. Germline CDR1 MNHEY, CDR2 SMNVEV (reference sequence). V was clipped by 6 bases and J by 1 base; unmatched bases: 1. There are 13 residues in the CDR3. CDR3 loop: CASRGTGNTEAFF. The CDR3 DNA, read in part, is TGTGCCAGCAGAGGGACAGGGAACACTGAA.

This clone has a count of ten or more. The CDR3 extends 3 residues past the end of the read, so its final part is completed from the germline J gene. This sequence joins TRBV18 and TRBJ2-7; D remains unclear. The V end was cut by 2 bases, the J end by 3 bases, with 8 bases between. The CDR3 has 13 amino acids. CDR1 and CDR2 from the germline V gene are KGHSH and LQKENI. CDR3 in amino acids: CASSPKGYYEQYF. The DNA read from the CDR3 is TGTGCCAGCTCACCAAAAGGTTACTACGAG.

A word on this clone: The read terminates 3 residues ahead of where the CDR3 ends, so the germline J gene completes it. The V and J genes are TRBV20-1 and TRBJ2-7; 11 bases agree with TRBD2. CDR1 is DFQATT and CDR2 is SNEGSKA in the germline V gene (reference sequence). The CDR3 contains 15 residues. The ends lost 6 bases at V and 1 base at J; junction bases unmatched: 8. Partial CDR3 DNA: TGCAGTGCAGAGCCCTTAGCGGGAGGGTCCTACGAG. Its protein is CSAEPLAGGSYE. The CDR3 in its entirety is CSAEPLAGGSYEQYF.